The sequence of this TCR beta chain was determined in a study of a mutant IDH1 vaccine in newly diagnosed glioma. Across the study: Vaccine administration was initiated 4-6 weeks following radiotherapy alone, or with temozolomide cycles. Therapy received beforehand was radiotherapy, temozolomide, or both, with most patients given both.

Described time point: week 47, end of study. All doses held 300 ug of mutant IDH1 20-mer peptide, with topical imiquimod. Sequencing was performed with immunoSEQ multiplex PCR; in TCRdb, only in-frame clones are kept and a portion is missing. This sample has tens of thousands of clones; about two thirds occur once, and the top ten carry about 5%. Germline V gene data show CDR1 as SGHVS and CDR2 as FQNEAQ. The CDR3 spans 15 residues. The V gene lost 5 bases and the J gene lost 5 bases, with 13 bases spanning the gap. With regard to this clone: The antigen is not known.

Study-wide findings and caveats: Altogether, around 93% of patients exhibited vaccine-induced immune responses. Whatever changes occurred in top peripheral T cell clonotypes seemed unrelated to pseudoprogression.

This sequence joins TRBV7-8 and TRBJ1-6; D unclear. The input for sequencing was peripheral blood mononuclear cells (PBMCs), taken from a glioma patient whose treatment included an IDH1 peptide vaccine. The TCR originated in a middle-aged man with glioma. Some clones in this sample may be carry-over from other donors' samples. In DNA, the CDR3 is TGTGCCAGCAGCGAAGGAGGGCTACATAATTCACCCCTCCACTTT. As protein: CASSEGGLHNSPLHF.